Listed below are T cell receptor beta chains from one sample, sequenced in a study of T cells after yellow fever vaccination. TCRdb redid the calling of the 5' RACE reads with MiXCR, one entry per CDR3 protein. The profile covers 620,000 or so distinct CDR3 sequences, with about a sixth appearing a single time and approximately 15% taken by the ten largest. The material sequenced was PBMCs, taken 5 days after the first yellow fever vaccination. These receptors originate from a man aged 18 to 29 who received the YFV17D yellow fever vaccine. CDR3s include the opening cysteine and the closing phenylalanine or tryptophan. The order of the fields is J gene, V gene, CDR3 protein.

J: TRBJ2-1; V: TRBV20-1; CDR3: CSASSQGWVFEQFF
J: TRBJ2-1; V: TRBV4-3; CDR3: CASSQSAGGSYNEQFF
J: TRBJ1-6; V: TRBV7-9; CDR3: CASSGSGDYNSPLHF
J: TRBJ2-3; V: TRBV27; CDR3: CASSTPRSRASHPDTQYF
J: TRBJ1-1; V: TRBV7-7; CDR3: CASSSSENTEAFF
J: TRBJ2-1; V: TRBV5-1; CDR3: CASSLSASGNYNEQFF
J: TRBJ2-1; V: TRBV5-6; CDR3: CASSLRTTLYNEQFF
J: TRBJ1-2; V: TRBV5-1; CDR3: CASADTEYGYTF
J: TRBJ2-3; V: TRBV20-1; CDR3: CSAQLDTDTQYF
J: TRBJ2-5; V: TRBV3-1; CDR3: CASSQAGTYPQETQYF
J: TRBJ1-4; V: TRBV7-8; CDR3: CASSLVAHVATNEKLFF
J: TRBJ2-3; V: TRBV7-3; CDR3: CASSPNPIQPDTQYF
J: TRBJ2-2; V: TRBV4-1; CDR3: CASSQAPGELFF
J: TRBJ2-5; V: TRBV7-2; CDR3: CASSRPGRETQYF
J: TRBJ1-1; V: TRBV12-3/TRBV12-4; CDR3: CASLGLGSRAFF
J: TRBJ2-1; V: TRBV4-2; CDR3: CASSQEVAGGAEQFF
J: TRBJ2-1; V: TRBV7-3; CDR3: CASSPYRTTLYNEQFF
J: TRBJ2-2; V: TRBV3-1; CDR3: CASSQGGISGANTGELFF
J: TRBJ2-3; V: TRBV5-4; CDR3: CASSSPEGSADTQYF
J: TRBJ2-6; V: TRBV27; CDR3: CASSFTSSGANVLTF
J: TRBJ2-4; V: TRBV9; CDR3: CASSVSRGLAKNIQYF
J: TRBJ2-3; V: TRBV2; CDR3: CASKRGTGGADTQYF
J: TRBJ1-2; V: TRBV7-2; CDR3: CASTTGTGYGYTF
J: TRBJ2-1; V: TRBV5-8; CDR3: CASSLSAGWDEQFF
J: TRBJ2-5; V: TRBV7-2; CDR3: CASSPWGGGETQYF
J: TRBJ1-2; V: TRBV4-1; CDR3: CASSQDRAGYGYTF
J: TRBJ1-1; V: TRBV3-1; CDR3: CASSQRGPWTEAFF
J: TRBJ2-2; V: TRBV6-5; CDR3: CASSYSSESGGSLTGELFF